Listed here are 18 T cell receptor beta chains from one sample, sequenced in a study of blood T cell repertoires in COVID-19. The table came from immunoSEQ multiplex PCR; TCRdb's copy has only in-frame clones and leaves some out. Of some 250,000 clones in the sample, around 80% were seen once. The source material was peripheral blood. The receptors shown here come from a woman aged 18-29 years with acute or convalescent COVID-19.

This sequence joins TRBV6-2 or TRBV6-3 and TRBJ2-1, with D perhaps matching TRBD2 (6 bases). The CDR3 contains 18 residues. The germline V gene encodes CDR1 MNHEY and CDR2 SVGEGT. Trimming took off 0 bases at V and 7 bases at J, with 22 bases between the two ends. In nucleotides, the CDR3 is TGTGCCAGCAGTTACTCCCGGCTAGGAGGGAGTGGCGAGAATGAGCAGTTCTTC. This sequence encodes CASSYSRLGGSGENEQFF.

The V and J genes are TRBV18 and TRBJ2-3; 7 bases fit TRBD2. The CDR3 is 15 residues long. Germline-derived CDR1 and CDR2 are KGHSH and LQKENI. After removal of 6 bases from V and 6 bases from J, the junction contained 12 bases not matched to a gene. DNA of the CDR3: TGTGCCAGCTCTACACGCCAGCGGGAAGGGGATACGCAGTATTTT. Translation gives CASSTRQREGDTQYF. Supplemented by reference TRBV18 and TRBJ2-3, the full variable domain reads NAGVMQNPRHLVRRRGQEARLRCSPMKGHSHVYWYRQLPEEGLKFMVYLQKENIIDESGMPKERFSAEFPKEGPSILRIQQVVRGDSAAYFCASSTRQREGDTQYFGPGTRLTVL.

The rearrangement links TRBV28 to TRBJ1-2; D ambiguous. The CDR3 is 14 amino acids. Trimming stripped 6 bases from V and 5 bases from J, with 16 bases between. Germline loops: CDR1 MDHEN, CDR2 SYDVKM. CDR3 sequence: CASSPPVLRYGYTF. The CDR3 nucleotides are TGTGCCAGCAGCCCCCCGGTCCTGCGGTATGGCTACACCTTC.

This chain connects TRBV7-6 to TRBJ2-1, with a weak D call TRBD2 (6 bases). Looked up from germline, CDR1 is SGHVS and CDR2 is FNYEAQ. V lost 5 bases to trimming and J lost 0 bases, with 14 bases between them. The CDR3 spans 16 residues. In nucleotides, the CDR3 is TGTGCCAGCAGCATCGTAGCGGAGAGCTCCTACAATGAGCAGTTCTTC. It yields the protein CASSIVAESSYNEQFF. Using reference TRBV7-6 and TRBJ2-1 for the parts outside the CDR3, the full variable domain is GAGVSQSPRYKVTKRGQDVALRCDPISGHVSLYWYRQALGQGPEFLTYFNYEAQQDKSGLPNDRFSAERPEGSISTLTIQRTEQRDSAMYRCASSIVAESSYNEQFFGPGTRLTVL.

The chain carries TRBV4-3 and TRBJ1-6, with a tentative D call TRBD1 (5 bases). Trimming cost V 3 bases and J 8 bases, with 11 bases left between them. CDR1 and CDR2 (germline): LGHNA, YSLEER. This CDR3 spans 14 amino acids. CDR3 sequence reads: CASSHGTGYSPLHF. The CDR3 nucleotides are TGCGCCAGCAGCCATGGGACTGGGTATTCACCCCTCCACTTT.

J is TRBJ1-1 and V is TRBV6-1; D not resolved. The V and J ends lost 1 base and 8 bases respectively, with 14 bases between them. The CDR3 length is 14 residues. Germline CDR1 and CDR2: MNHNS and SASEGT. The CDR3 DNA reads TGTGCCAGCAGTGAAGGGCGGATATTAAAAGAAGCTTTCTTT. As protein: CASSEGRILKEAFF.

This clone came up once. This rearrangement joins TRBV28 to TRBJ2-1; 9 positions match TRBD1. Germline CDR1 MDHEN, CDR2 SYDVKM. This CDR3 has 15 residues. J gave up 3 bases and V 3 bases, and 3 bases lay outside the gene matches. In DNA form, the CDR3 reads TGTGCCAGCAGTTTGGTGGGACAGGGCTACAATGAGCAGTTCTTC. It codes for CASSLVGQGYNEQFF.

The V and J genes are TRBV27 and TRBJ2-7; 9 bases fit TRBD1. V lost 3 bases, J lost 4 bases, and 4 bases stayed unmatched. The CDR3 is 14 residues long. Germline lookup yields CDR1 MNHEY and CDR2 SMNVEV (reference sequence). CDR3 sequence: CASSLGGQGYEQYF. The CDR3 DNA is TGTGCCAGCAGTTTGGGGGGACAGGGTTACGAGCAGTACTTC.

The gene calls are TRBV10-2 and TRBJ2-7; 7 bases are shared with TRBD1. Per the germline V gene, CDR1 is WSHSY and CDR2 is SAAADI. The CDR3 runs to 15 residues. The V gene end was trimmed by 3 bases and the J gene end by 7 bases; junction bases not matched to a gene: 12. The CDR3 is CASSEVGTEEQEQYF. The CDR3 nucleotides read TGCGCCAGCAGTGAAGTGGGGACAGAAGAACAGGAGCAGTACTTC.

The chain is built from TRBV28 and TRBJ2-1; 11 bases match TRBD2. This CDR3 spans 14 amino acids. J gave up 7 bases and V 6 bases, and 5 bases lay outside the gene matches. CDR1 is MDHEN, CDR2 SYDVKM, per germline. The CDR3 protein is CASRMTSGINEQFF. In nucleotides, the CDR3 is TGTGCCAGCAGGATGACTAGCGGGATTAATGAGCAGTTCTTC.

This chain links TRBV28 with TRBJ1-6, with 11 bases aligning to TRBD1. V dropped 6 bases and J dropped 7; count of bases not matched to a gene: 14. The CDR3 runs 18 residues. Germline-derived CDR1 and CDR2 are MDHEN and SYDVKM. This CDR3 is CASSLWTGGVTGNSPLHF. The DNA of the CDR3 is TGTGCCAGCAGCCTTTGGACAGGGGGCGTCACTGGAAATTCACCCCTCCACTTT. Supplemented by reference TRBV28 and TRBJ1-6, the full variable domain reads DVKVTQSSRYLVKRTGEKVFLECVQDMDHENMFWYRQDPGLGLRLIYFSYDVKMKEKGDIPEGYSVSREKKERFSLILESASTNQTSMYLCASSLWTGGVTGNSPLHFGNGTRLTVT.

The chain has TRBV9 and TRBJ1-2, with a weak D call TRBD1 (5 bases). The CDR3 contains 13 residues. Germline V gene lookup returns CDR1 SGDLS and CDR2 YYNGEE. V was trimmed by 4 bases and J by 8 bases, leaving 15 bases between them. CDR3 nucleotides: TGTGCCAGCAGCCCCCACGGGGGTAAAGGCTACACCTTC. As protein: CASSPHGGKGYTF.

The DNA for the CDR3 is TGTGCCAGCAGCCGAAACAGGGGTTATAATTCACCCCTCCACTTT. Its protein product is CASSRNRGYNSPLHF. This chain joins TRBV6-2 or TRBV6-3 and TRBJ1-6; 7 bases are shared with TRBD1. The CDR3 runs to 15 residues. The V gene end was trimmed by 6 bases and the J gene end by 4 bases; junction bases not matched to a gene: 6. CDR1 is MNHEY, CDR2 SVGEGT, per germline.

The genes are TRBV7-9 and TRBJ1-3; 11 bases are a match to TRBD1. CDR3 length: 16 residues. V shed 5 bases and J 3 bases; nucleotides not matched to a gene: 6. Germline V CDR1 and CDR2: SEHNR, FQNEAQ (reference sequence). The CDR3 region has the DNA TGTGCCAGCAGCCCGAGGACAGGGGGCCTTGGAAACACCATATATTTT. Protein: CASSPRTGGLGNTIYF.

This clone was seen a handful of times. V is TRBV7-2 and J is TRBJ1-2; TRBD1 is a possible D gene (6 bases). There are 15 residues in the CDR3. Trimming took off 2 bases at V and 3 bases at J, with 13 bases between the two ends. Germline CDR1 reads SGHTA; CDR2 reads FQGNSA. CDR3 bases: TGTGCCAGCAGCTTACACCACAGGGAGTACTATGGCTACACCTTC. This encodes CASSLHHREYYGYTF. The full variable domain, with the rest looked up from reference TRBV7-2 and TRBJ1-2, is GAGVSQSPSNKVTEKGKDVELRCDPISGHTALYWYRQSLGQGLEFLIYFQGNSAPDKSGLPSDRFSAERTGGSVSTLTIQRTQQEDSAVYLCASSLHHREYYGYTFGSGTRLTVV.

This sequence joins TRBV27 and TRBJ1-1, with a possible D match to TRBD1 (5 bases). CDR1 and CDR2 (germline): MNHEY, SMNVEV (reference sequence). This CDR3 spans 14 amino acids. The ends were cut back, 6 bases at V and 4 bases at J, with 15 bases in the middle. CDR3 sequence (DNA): TGTGCCAGCAGCCTGAAACAGGATGTCACTGAAGCTTTCTTT. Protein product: CASSLKQDVTEAFF.

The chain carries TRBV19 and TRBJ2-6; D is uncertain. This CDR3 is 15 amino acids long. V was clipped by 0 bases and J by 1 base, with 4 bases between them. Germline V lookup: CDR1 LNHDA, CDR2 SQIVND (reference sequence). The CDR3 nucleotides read TGTGCCAGTAGTATAGAAATATCTGGGGCCAACGTCCTGACTTTC. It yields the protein CASSIEISGANVLTF.

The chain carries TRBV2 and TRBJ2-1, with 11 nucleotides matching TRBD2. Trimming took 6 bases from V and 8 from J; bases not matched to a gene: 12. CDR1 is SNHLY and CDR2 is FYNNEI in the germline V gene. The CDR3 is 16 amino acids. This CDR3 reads CASSSKGLAVLYEQFF. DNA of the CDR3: TGTGCCAGCAGCTCAAAGGGACTAGCGGTTTTGTATGAGCAGTTCTTC.